A single sample gave rise to the 8 T cell receptor beta chains below, sequenced in a study of T cells in Graves' hyperthyroidism and ophthalmopathy. TCR beta CDR3 regions were amplified from RNA transcripts. The HTBI primer set was used in a first-round RT-PCR of the TCR CDR3. TCRdb re-analysed the multiplex PCR reads in MiXCR, keeping a single row per CDR3 protein. The table records around 300,000 distinct CDR3 sequences, around 13% of them present only once. The sample comprised blood. These receptors all come from a woman aged 40 to 50 with Graves' hyperthyroidism.

The genes are TRBV2 and TRBJ2-1, with unresolved D. The CDR3 totals 11 residues. Germline CDR1 reads SNHLY; CDR2 reads FYNNEI. V lost 6 bases and J 12 bases, leaving 12 bases between the germline ends. The CDR3 reads CASSPQVAQFF. DNA for the CDR3: TGTGCCAGCAGCCCGCAGGTGGCGCAGTTCTTC.

This clonotype was counted many times. As DNA, the CDR3 is TGTGCCAGCTCACTAGACCCCTCCACCTCGAAAAAACTGTTTTTT. This codes for CASSLDPSTSKKLFF. The V gene is TRBV18, the J gene TRBJ1-4; D is unresolved. Trimming left V 4 bases short and J 9 bases short, with 18 bases between. Germline lookup yields CDR1 KGHSH and CDR2 LQKENI. The CDR3 length is 15 residues.

The chain uses TRBV13 and TRBJ2-5; D not resolved. Trimming shortened V by 4 bases and J by 5 bases, and 11 bases separated the two germline ends. The germline CDR1 and CDR2 sequences are PRHDT and FYEKMQ (reference sequence). CDR3 size: 13 residues. CDR3 region: CASSSRPWETQYF. As DNA, the CDR3 is TGTGCCAGCAGCTCCCGACCATGGGAGACCCAGTACTTC.

The V call is TRBV19, the J call TRBJ1-5, with 9 bases matching TRBD1. After removal of 7 bases from V and 5 bases from J, the junction contained 12 bases not matched to a gene. Germline CDR1 reads LNHDA; CDR2 reads SQIVND (reference sequence). The CDR3 is 16 amino acids. Here the CDR3 DNA reads TGTGCCAGTAATGTGATGGGACAGGGATGGGATCAGCCCCAGCATTTT. This codes for CASNVMGQGWDQPQHF.

V usage is TRBV12-3 or TRBV12-4 and J usage is TRBJ2-2, with TRBD1 identical over 9 bases. Trimming at V came to 6 bases and at J to 4 bases, leaving 9 bases not matched to a gene. This CDR3 has 16 residues. The CDR3 region is CASSQPQTGGTGELFF. CDR3 coding DNA: TGTGCCAGCAGCCAACCTCAGACAGGGGGCACCGGGGAGCTGTTTTTT.

This clonotype has a count of ten or more. This chain connects TRBV6-1 to TRBJ1-1; TRBD1 is a possible D gene (6 bases). Germline loops: CDR1 MNHNS, CDR2 SASEGT. The V end was cut by 1 base, the J end by 4 bases, with 10 bases between. There are 14 residues in the CDR3. Here the CDR3 reads CASSEGQDRTEAFF. The CDR3 DNA follows: TGTGCCAGCAGTGAAGGACAGGATCGCACTGAAGCTTTCTTT.

This chain uses TRBV12-3 or TRBV12-4 with TRBJ2-7; 9 bases match TRBD1. V lost 6 bases and J lost 5; bases outside the gene matches: 8. This CDR3 spans 14 amino acids. The CDR3 coding sequence is TGTGCCAGCAGCTCGGGGACAGGGTCGGACGAGCAGTACTTC. Residues: CASSSGTGSDEQYF.

This clonotype was counted many times. For the CDR3, the DNA is TGTGCCAGCAGTTTAGGGACACCAGAGACCCAGTACTTC. Its translation is CASSLGTPETQYF. This chain links TRBV12-3 or TRBV12-4 with TRBJ2-5; D is perhaps TRBD1 (5 bases). V was cut by 1 base and J by 4 bases, with 7 bases left in between. The CDR3 runs 13 residues.